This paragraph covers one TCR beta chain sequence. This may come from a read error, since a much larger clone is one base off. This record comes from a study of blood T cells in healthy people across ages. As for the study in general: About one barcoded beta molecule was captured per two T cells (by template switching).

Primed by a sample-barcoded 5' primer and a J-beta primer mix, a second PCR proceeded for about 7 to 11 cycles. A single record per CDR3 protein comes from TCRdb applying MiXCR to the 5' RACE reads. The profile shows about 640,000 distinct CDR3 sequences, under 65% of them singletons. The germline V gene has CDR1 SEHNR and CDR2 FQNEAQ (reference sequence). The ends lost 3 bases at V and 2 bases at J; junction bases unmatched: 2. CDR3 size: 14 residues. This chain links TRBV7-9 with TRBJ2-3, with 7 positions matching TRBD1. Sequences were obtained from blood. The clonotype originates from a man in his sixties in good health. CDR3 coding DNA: TGTGCCAGCAGCTTTGGGACAGCCACAGATACGCAGTATTTT. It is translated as CASSFGTATDTQYF.